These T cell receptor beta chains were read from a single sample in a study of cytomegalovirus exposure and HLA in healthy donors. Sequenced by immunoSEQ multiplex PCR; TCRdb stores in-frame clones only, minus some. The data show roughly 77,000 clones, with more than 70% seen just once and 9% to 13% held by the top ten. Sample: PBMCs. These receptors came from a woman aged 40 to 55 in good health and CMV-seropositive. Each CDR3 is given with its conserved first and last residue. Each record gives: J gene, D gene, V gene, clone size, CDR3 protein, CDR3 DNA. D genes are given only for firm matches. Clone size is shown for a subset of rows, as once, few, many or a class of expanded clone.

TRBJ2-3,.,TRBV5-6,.,CASSFGVGSRGTQYF,TGTGCCAGCAGCTTTGGGGTAGGATCAAGGGGTACGCAGTATTTT
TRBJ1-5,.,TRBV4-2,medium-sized,CASSHRGGLNQPQHF,TGTGCCAGCAGCCACCGAGGGGGTCTCAATCAGCCCCAGCATTTT
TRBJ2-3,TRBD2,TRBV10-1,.,CATAGSGESTDTQYF,TGCGCCACCGCGGGTAGCGGGGAAAGCACAGATACGCAGTATTTT
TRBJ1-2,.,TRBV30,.,CAWADRGDGYTF,TGTGCCTGGGCCGATCGGGGGGATGGCTACACCTTC
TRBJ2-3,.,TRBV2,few,CASSEARGTTHADTQYF,TGTGCCAGCAGTGAAGCGCGGGGGACAACCCACGCAGATACGCAGTATTTT
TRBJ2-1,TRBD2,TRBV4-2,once,CASSQGTSGGGSNEQFF,TGTGCCAGCAGCCAAGGTACTAGCGGGGGGGGCAGCAATGAGCAGTTCTTC
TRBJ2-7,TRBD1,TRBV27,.,CASSPGTVSYEQYF,TGTGCCAGCAGTCCCGGGACAGTTTCCTACGAGCAGTACTTC
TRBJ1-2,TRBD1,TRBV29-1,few,CSAGQGIQLGGYTF,TGCAGCGCGGGACAGGGGATCCAGCTGGGAGGCTACACCTTC
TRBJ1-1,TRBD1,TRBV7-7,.,CASSLLDRGATEAFF,TGTGCTAGCAGCTTACTCGACAGGGGGGCCACTGAAGCTTTCTTT
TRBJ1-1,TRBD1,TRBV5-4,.,CASRPQGGNTEAFF,TGTGCCAGCAGACCTCAGGGGGGAAACACTGAAGCTTTCTTT
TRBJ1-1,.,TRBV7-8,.,CASSFTGGGEAFF,TGTGCCAGCAGTTTCACGGGGGGTGGTGAAGCTTTCTTT
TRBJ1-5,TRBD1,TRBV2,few,CASSESRGRQPQHF,TGTGCCAGCAGTGAATCCAGGGGGCGTCAGCCCCAGCATTTT
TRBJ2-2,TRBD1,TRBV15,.,CATSSRRQGANTGELFF,TGTGCCACCAGCAGCAGAAGACAGGGGGCTAACACCGGGGAGCTGTTTTTT
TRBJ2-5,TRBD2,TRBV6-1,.,CASSEGGGLIETQYF,TGTGCCAGCAGTGAGGGCGGGGGGCTGATAGAGACCCAGTACTTC
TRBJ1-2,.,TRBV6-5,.,CASSYRGQHYGYTF,TGTGCCAGCAGTTACCGAGGACAGCATTATGGCTACACCTTC
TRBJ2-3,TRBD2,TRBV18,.,CASSPVGPSGVDTQYF,TGTGCCAGCTCACCAGTCGGTCCTAGCGGGGTGGATACGCAGTATTTT